The 14 T cell receptor beta chains below were found in one sample sequenced in a study of T-cell reconstitution after alpha-beta-depleted transplantation in children. No antigen has been identified for these receptors. Overall study results and limits: Fresh T-cell production supplied most of the T-cell counts and diversity seen one year after transplant.

Preparation of the TCRbeta library used unique molecular identifiers. TCRdb redid the calling of the PCR reads with MiXCR, one entry per CDR3 protein. The sample includes around 300,000 distinct CDR3 sequences, nearly 8% of them seen just once. Sample: peripheral blood, taken 360 days after TCRalphabeta/CD19-depleted stem cell transplant. These receptor sequences come from a female patient aged 2-15 years who had a stem cell transplant for Fanconi anemia, so the T cells may come from the graft donor.

This clonotype was seen at least ten times. The CDR3 sequence: CASSLQGEYEKLFF. CDR3 in DNA: TGTGCCAGCAGTTTACAAGGGGAGTATGAAAAACTGTTTTTT. The genes are TRBV12-3 or TRBV12-4 and TRBJ1-4, with TRBD1 as a possible D gene (5 bases). The V and J ends lost 2 bases and 6 bases respectively, with 10 bases between them. The CDR3 spans 14 residues.

This clonotype occurred many times. The chain combines TRBV15 with TRBJ2-7, with TRBD1 matching 7 bases. Germline V gene sequence: CDR1 LNHNV, CDR2 YYDKDF (reference sequence). The CDR3 consists of 14 residues. V trimming: 5 bases; J trimming: 3 bases; junction bases outside the gene matches: 7. CDR3 sequence (DNA): TGTGCCACCAGCCTCGACAGGGTAAGCTACGAGCAGTACTTC. Its protein product is CATSLDRVSYEQYF.

This clonotype was picked up many times. This chain joins TRBV12-3 or TRBV12-4 and TRBJ2-4; weak D call: TRBD2 (5 bases). V dropped 3 bases and J dropped 5 bases, with 8 bases sitting between them. This CDR3 is built from 13 residues. In DNA, the CDR3 is TGTGCCAGCAGTTTGTCTAGCCAAAACATTCAGTACTTC. It translates to CASSLSSQNIQYF.

This clonotype was seen ten or more times. The rearrangement links TRBV20-1 to TRBJ1-6; maybe TRBD1 (5 bases). The V gene lost 6 bases and the J gene lost 8 bases, with 17 bases spanning the gap. The CDR3 covers 14 residues. Germline CDR1 is DFQATT and CDR2 is SNEGSKA (reference sequence). The CDR3 coding sequence is TGCAGTGCCACCGAGCAGGGATTGGATTCACCCCTCCACTTT. This sequence encodes CSATEQGLDSPLHF.

This clonotype has more than one count but fewer than ten. This chain joins TRBV28 and TRBJ1-1; D remains unclear. The CDR3 sequence is 14 residues long. Germline CDR1 MDHEN, CDR2 SYDVKM. Between the trimmed V and J ends, which lost 5 bases and 1 base, there was a span of 11 bases. The CDR3: CASSPSDGNTEAFF. DNA of the CDR3: TGTGCCAGCAGTCCTTCCGACGGGAACACTGAAGCTTTCTTT.

This clonotype was counted ten times or more. CDR3 nucleotides: TGCAGTGCTAGAGACGGACTGCCCAATCAGCCCCAGCATTTT. It yields the protein CSARDGLPNQPQHF. The rearrangement uses TRBV20-1 and TRBJ1-5; D remains unclear. In germline, CDR1 is DFQATT, CDR2 SNEGSKA (reference sequence). The CDR3 totals 14 residues. Trimming removed 0 bases from V and 3 bases from J, with 9 bases in between.

There are a few counts of this clonotype. V and J are TRBV6-1 and TRBJ1-5; 7 positions match TRBD1. CDR1 and CDR2 (germline): MNHNS, SASEGT. V shed 3 bases, J shed 9 bases, and the junction held 5 bases outside the gene matches. This CDR3 is built from 13 residues. The CDR3 region has the DNA TGTGCCAGCAGTGAGTCAGGGGGGCGGCCCCAGCATTTT. Encoded protein: CASSESGGRPQHF.

The table lists this clonotype with many counts. The chain uses TRBV29-1 and TRBJ2-2, with D possibly matching TRBD2 (6 bases). This CDR3 spans 10 amino acids. V was cut by 7 bases and J by 17 bases, with 17 bases left in between. The germline V gene has CDR1 SQVTM and CDR2 ANQGSEA. Here the CDR3 DNA reads TGCAGCGGCGGGACCGGGGAGCGTTTTTTT. This translates into CSGGTGERFF.

This clonotype was observed many times. The chain couples TRBV29-1 to TRBJ2-1; D may be TRBD1 (6 bases). Trimming took 5 bases from V and 3 from J, leaving 11 bases between them. Looked up from germline, CDR1 is SQVTM and CDR2 is ANQGSEA. This CDR3 has 13 residues. DNA of the CDR3: TGCAGCGTTCTGGGGGCCCACTACAATGAGCAGTTCTTC. Encoded protein: CSVLGAHYNEQFF.

This clonotype was seen repeatedly, ten times or more. The chain uses TRBV5-1 and TRBJ1-1, with no clear D. Per germline, CDR1 SGHRS and CDR2 YFSETQ. V gave up 7 bases and J gave up 0 bases, with 13 bases separating them. This CDR3 has 14 residues. CDR3 sequence (DNA): TGCGCCAGCCGAGTCGAACTCTTGAACACTGAAGCTTTCTTT. Encoded protein: CASRVELLNTEAFF.

This clonotype was recorded many times. The gene calls are TRBV7-2 and TRBJ2-7; D is unclear. V gave up 5 bases and J gave up 1 base, with 12 bases separating them. CDR3 length equals 14 residues. CDR1 and CDR2 from the germline V gene are SGHTA and FQGNSA. In DNA form, the CDR3 reads TGTGCCAGCAGCAACAGTGGGGTTTCCTACGAGCAGTACTTC. Translated: CASSNSGVSYEQYF.

The V and J genes are TRBV2 and TRBJ2-2; 10 bases are shared with TRBD2. V dropped 5 bases and J dropped 4; count of bases not matched to a gene: 7. CDR1 SNHLY and CDR2 FYNNEI come from the germline V gene. This CDR3 has 16 amino acids. The CDR3 DNA follows: TGTGCCAGCAGTTCCAGCGGGGGGGCCTTCACCGGGGAGCTGTTTTTT. Protein product: CASSSSGGAFTGELFF.

The table lists this clonotype with many counts. The rearrangement links TRBV6-1 to TRBJ1-4; D remains ambiguous. CDR1 and CDR2 from the germline V gene are MNHNS and SASEGT. The CDR3 contains 13 residues. Deletions cut 6 bases from V and 8 bases from J, with 13 bases between. The CDR3 region has the DNA TGTGCCAGCAGGTTTGACTTTCCCGAAAAACTGTTTTTT. Its protein product is CASRFDFPEKLFF.

The chain recombines TRBV10-3 with TRBJ2-1, with 10 bases aligning to TRBD1. This CDR3 region has 17 residues. Trimming at V came to 10 bases and at J to 8 bases, leaving 20 bases not matched to a gene. The V gene's germline CDR1 is ENHRY and CDR2 SYGVKD. Here the CDR3 DNA reads TGTGCCACTATTTCTGCACCGGGACAGGGGACGATGGATGAGCAGTTCTTC. Its translation is CATISAPGQGTMDEQFF.